Reported below is one T cell receptor (beta chain). Antigen unknown. This record comes from a study of early T cells in non-severe SARS-CoV-2 infection. Study at large: Bulk RNA isolated from unsorted whole blood underwent sequencing; chains were not paired. The study, taken as a whole, reports: Anti-spike CD8 specificities were favored by VDJdb matching, whose results missed private and CD4 specificities.

Individual cDNA molecules carried attached unique molecular identifiers. TCRdb re-called the 5' RACE reads with MiXCR, one entry per CDR3 protein. The sample consists of about 67,000 distinct CDR3 sequences, 9.5% to 13% of them appearing once. The CDR3 is 14 residues long. Germline values: CDR1 SQVTM, CDR2 ANQGSEA. With 6 bases clipped from V and 4 bases from J, the junction kept 10 bases outside the gene matches. The sequenced material came from whole blood. The chain uses TRBV29-1 and TRBJ2-3, with 7 bases aligning to TRBD2. The TCR comes from an adult who was a healthcare worker with PCR-confirmed SARS-CoV-2 infection or an uninfected control (not recorded which). The DNA of the CDR3 is TGCAGCGTCGCGAGGGCGGGAGATCCAGATACGCAGTATTTT. Protein: CSVARAGDPDTQYF.